A single sample is the source of the 11 T cell receptor beta chains below, sequenced in a study of T cells in Graves' hyperthyroidism and ophthalmopathy. From RNA transcripts, TCR beta CDR3 regions were amplified. During a first-round RT-PCR of the TCR CDR3, the HTBI primer set was used. TCRdb re-called the multiplex PCR reads through MiXCR, storing one row per CDR3 protein. This table has roughly 530,000 distinct CDR3 sequences, approximately 17% appearing once. What was sequenced was blood. The receptor set was obtained from a woman in her late teens or twenties with Graves' ophthalmopathy.

Many counts were recorded for this clonotype. This chain connects TRBV20-1 to TRBJ2-3, with 12 bases matching TRBD2. With 0 bases clipped from V and 0 bases from J, the junction kept 16 bases outside the gene matches. Per germline, CDR1 DFQATT and CDR2 SNEGSKA (reference sequence). The CDR3 length is 21 residues. The CDR3 sequence is CSARDHATSGSAYFSTDTQYF. Written as DNA, the CDR3 is TGCAGTGCTAGAGACCACGCGACTAGCGGGAGCGCATATTTTAGCACAGATACGCAGTATTTT.

Here the CDR3 DNA reads TGTGCCATCAGTGAGTGGCCCGGGGCACTCACTGAAGCTTTCTTT. Translating gives CAISEWPGALTEAFF. The rearrangement links TRBV10-3 to TRBJ1-1, with D perhaps TRBD1 (5 bases). This CDR3 spans 15 amino acids. V gave up 1 base and J gave up 4 bases, with 13 bases separating them. Germline CDR1 is ENHRY and CDR2 is SYGVKD.

The rearrangement links TRBV15 to TRBJ1-5; D gene uncertain. V gave up 0 bases and J gave up 5 bases, with 2 bases separating them. Germline CDR1 reads LNHNV; CDR2 reads YYDKDF (reference sequence). CDR3 length: 12 residues. The chain's CDR3 is CATSRDYQPQHF. The CDR3 nucleotides read TGTGCCACCAGCAGAGATTATCAGCCCCAGCATTTT.

This clonotype has a count of ten or more. The rearrangement uses TRBV11-2 and TRBJ2-7, with no clear D. CDR1 is SGHAT and CDR2 is FQNNGV in the germline V gene. V gave up 1 base and J gave up 2 bases, with 15 bases separating them. This CDR3 contains 16 residues. Written as DNA, the CDR3 is TGTGCCAGCAGCTTAGGGGTAGGCGGATTTACCTACGAGCAGTACTTC. Translating it yields CASSLGVGGFTYEQYF.

The sample holds one count of this clonotype. The chain has TRBV14 and TRBJ1-4; a possible D gene is TRBD1 (5 bases). Germline loops: CDR1 SGHDN, CDR2 FVKESK. The CDR3 length is 17 residues. Trimming took off 4 bases at V and 7 bases at J, with 22 bases between the two ends. CDR3 in amino acids: CASSPSAVIGAGEKLFF. CDR3 DNA: TGTGCCAGCAGCCCTTCAGCGGTTATTGGGGCCGGTGAAAAACTGTTTTTT.

The chain uses TRBV30 and TRBJ2-3, with D perhaps given as TRBD1 or TRBD2 (6 bases each). This CDR3 spans 14 amino acids. V was clipped by 4 bases and J by 2 bases, with 13 bases between them. Germline values: CDR1 GTSNPN, CDR2 SVGIG (reference sequence). The CDR3 DNA reads as TGTGCCTGGACAACCGGGGGCCACACAGATACGCAGTATTTT. This sequence encodes CAWTTGGHTDTQYF.

This clonotype has a count of ten or more. The chain joins TRBV2 to TRBJ1-1; 7 bases align to TRBD1. Trimming took 6 bases from V and 4 from J; bases not matched to a gene: 5. The CDR3 sequence is 13 residues long. The germline gives CDR1 SNHLY, CDR2 FYNNEI. This CDR3 is CASSKGAGTEAFF. The CDR3 DNA is TGTGCCAGCAGCAAGGGGGCGGGCACTGAAGCTTTCTTT.

Note on this clonotype: A much larger clone sits a single nucleotide away, making a read error possible. V gene TRBV13 combines with J gene TRBJ1-1; no clear D gene. This CDR3 comprises 14 residues. Germline lookup yields CDR1 PRHDT and CDR2 FYEKMQ (reference sequence). The CDR3 is CASNLEGMNTEAFF. The CDR3 DNA follows: TGTGCCAGCAACTTAGAGGGAATGAACACTGAAGCTTTCTTT.

This clonotype was seen many times. The V call is TRBV18, the J call TRBJ2-1; unclear D gene. Germline V gene sequence: CDR1 KGHSH, CDR2 LQKENI. The CDR3 contains 13 residues. V lost 0 bases, J lost 9 bases, and 9 bases lay in between. CDR3 region: CASSPPSVGEQFF. The CDR3 nucleotides are TGTGCCAGCTCACCACCGTCCGTGGGTGAGCAGTTCTTC.

This clonotype was seen many times. V and J are TRBV7-3 and TRBJ2-3; perhaps TRBD2 as D (6 bases). CDR1 and CDR2 from the germline V gene are SGHTA and FQGTGA. The CDR3 covers 14 residues. Trimming pared 5 bases from V and 1 base from J, leaving 10 bases between. CDR3 DNA: TGTGCCAGCAGCCCGGGCGGGGGCACAGATACGCAGTATTTT. Its protein is CASSPGGGTDTQYF.

This clonotype has ten or more counts. This chain connects TRBV30 to TRBJ2-7, with D maybe TRBD1 (6 bases). CDR1 GTSNPN and CDR2 SVGIG come from the germline V gene (reference sequence). V dropped 3 bases and J dropped 2 bases, with 8 bases sitting between them. The length of the CDR3 is 12 residues. The CDR3 bases are TGTGCCTGGAGGACAGGCGCCTACGAGCAGTACTTC. Its protein is CAWRTGAYEQYF.